This entry lists 28 T cell receptor beta chains sequenced from one sample in a study of T cells after yellow fever vaccination. MiXCR, run by TCRdb on the 5' RACE reads, gives a single entry per CDR3 protein. The sample contains 550,000 to 750,000 distinct CDR3 sequences, approximately 13% of which appear only once. The specimen was PBMCs, collected on the day of the yellow fever booster vaccination. These receptors were taken from a man aged 25 to 40 who received the YFV17D yellow fever vaccine.

This clonotype showed up just a few times. The chain employs TRBV7-6 and TRBJ1-1; D may be TRBD1 (5 bases). The germline gives CDR1 SGHVS, CDR2 FNYEAQ. CDR3 length: 17 residues. The V end lost 1 base, the J end lost 1 base, and 16 bases lay between the germline ends. The CDR3 protein is CASSLEPGLGQNTEAFF. In DNA form, the CDR3 reads TGTGCCAGCAGCTTAGAGCCGGGCTTGGGGCAGAACACTGAAGCTTTCTTT.

The J gene is TRBJ2-5, the V gene TRBV6-2 or TRBV6-3, with D possibly being TRBD2 (5 bases). The CDR3 covers 13 residues. Germline CDR1 and CDR2: MNHEY and SVGEGT. V lost 6 bases and J 2 bases, leaving 10 bases between the germline ends. For the CDR3, the DNA is TGTGCCAGCAGGGCCAGCGGACAAGAGACCCAGTACTTC. This sequence encodes CASRASGQETQYF.

This clonotype was picked up a small number of times. J is TRBJ2-5 and V is TRBV7-6, with 7 nucleotides matching TRBD2. CDR3 length: 15 residues. Unmatched junction bases numbered 2, after V lost 0 bases and J lost 1 base. From germline, CDR1 is SGHVS and CDR2 FNYEAQ. The chain's CDR3 is CASSLARTSQETQYF. The CDR3 bases are TGTGCCAGCAGCTTAGCGCGGACTAGCCAAGAGACCCAGTACTTC. Together with reference TRBV7-6 and TRBJ2-5, the CDR3 gives the full variable domain: GAGVSQSPRYKVTKRGQDVALRCDPISGHVSLYWYRQALGQGPEFLTYFNYEAQQDKSGLPNDRFSAERPEGSISTLTIQRTEQRDSAMYRCASSLARTSQETQYFGPGTRLLVL.

The sample holds a few counts of this clonotype. This sequence joins TRBV19 and TRBJ2-3; TRBD2 agrees at 8 bases. Germline CDR1 reads LNHDA; CDR2 reads SQIVND (reference sequence). The CDR3 is made up of 16 amino acids. V gave up 7 bases and J gave up 2 bases; unmatched junction bases: 11. The CDR3 protein is CASTSRFSGDTDTQYF. In nucleotides, the CDR3 is TGTGCCAGTACGTCGAGATTTAGCGGGGACACAGATACGCAGTATTTT.

In DNA, the CDR3 is TGTGCCAGCAGAGATACAGGGAGCTCCTACGAGCAGTACTTC. Amino acids: CASRDTGSSYEQYF. The rearrangement joins TRBV21-1 to TRBJ2-7. TRBV21-1 is shown as a pseudogene. The CDR3 totals 14 residues.

This clonotype was found a few times. V usage is TRBV7-2 and J usage is TRBJ2-2, with TRBD2 identical over 8 bases. V dropped 5 bases and J dropped 1; count of bases not matched to a gene: 9. This CDR3 has 17 amino acids. CDR1 and CDR2 (germline): SGHTA, FQGNSA. The CDR3 sequence is CASSLQPTSGNTGELFF. In DNA, the CDR3 is TGTGCCAGCAGCCTCCAACCAACTAGCGGGAACACCGGGGAGCTGTTTTTT.

This clonotype was seen ten or more times. CDR3: CAIEGQGRYNEQFF. Written as DNA, the CDR3 is TGTGCCATCGAGGGCCAGGGTCGATACAATGAGCAGTTCTTC. The chain joins TRBV10-3 to TRBJ2-1; D could derive from TRBD1 or TRBD2 (5 bases each). Trimming took 8 bases from V and 4 from J, leaving 15 bases between them. Germline V gene lookup returns CDR1 ENHRY and CDR2 SYGVKD. The CDR3 spans 14 residues.

This CDR3 reads CASKTLAGGTDTQYF. The CDR3 region has the DNA TGCGCCAGCAAAACCCTGGCGGGAGGTACAGATACGCAGTATTTT. The chain combines TRBV5-1 with TRBJ2-3, with 8 bases fitting TRBD2. The CDR3 spans 15 residues. Unmatched junction bases numbered 9, after V lost 6 bases and J lost 3 bases. In germline, CDR1 is SGHRS, CDR2 YFSETQ.

This clonotype was counted at least ten times. This rearrangement joins TRBV15 to TRBJ2-1; D is uncertain. Per the germline V gene, CDR1 is LNHNV and CDR2 is YYDKDF (reference sequence). Trimming took 2 bases from V and 10 from J, leaving 18 bases between them. This CDR3 region has 15 residues. The DNA of the CDR3 is TGTGCCACCAGCAGAAGTAGTCCCAGGACCCCCGAGCAGTTCTTC. Its translation is CATSRSSPRTPEQFF.

The gene calls are TRBV6-1 and TRBJ2-5; 11 bases agree with TRBD2. The trim removed 6 bases at V and 4 bases at J, leaving 10 bases unmatched. Germline V gene data show CDR1 as MNHNS and CDR2 as SASEGT. CDR3 length equals 16 residues. This CDR3 is CASRPNSGRAIETQYF. DNA for the CDR3: TGTGCCAGCAGACCCAATAGCGGGAGGGCCATAGAGACCCAGTACTTC.

The genes are TRBV20-1 and TRBJ2-7; TRBD2 agrees at 9 bases. The CDR3 runs 15 residues. CDR1 is DFQATT, CDR2 SNEGSKA, per germline (reference sequence). V lost 0 bases to trimming and J lost 5 bases; unmatched junction nucleotides: 8. The chain's CDR3 is CSARDLAGGPDEQYF. CDR3 sequence (DNA): TGCAGTGCTAGAGATTTGGCGGGAGGGCCGGACGAGCAGTACTTC.

There are a few counts of this clonotype. V and J are TRBV4-3 and TRBJ2-2; TRBD2 agrees at 7 bases. Germline loops: CDR1 LGHNA, CDR2 YSLEER. This CDR3 is built from 17 residues. With V trimmed by 0 bases and J by 7 bases, 11 bases remained unmatched. The CDR3 protein is CASSQDGGAGVSGELFF. For the CDR3, the DNA is TGCGCCAGCAGCCAAGATGGTGGGGCGGGGGTGAGCGGGGAGCTGTTTTTT.

V and J are TRBV12-3 or TRBV12-4 and TRBJ2-2; 10 nucleotides match TRBD1. CDR3 size: 19 residues. V shed 5 bases, J shed 1 base, and the junction held 13 bases outside the gene matches. The chain's CDR3 is CASSTRDRGGTENTGELFF. CDR3 in DNA: TGTGCCAGCAGTACCCGGGACAGGGGTGGGACCGAGAACACCGGGGAGCTGTTTTTT.

This clonotype has more than one count but fewer than ten. This rearrangement joins TRBV20-1 to TRBJ2-1; 14 nucleotides align to TRBD2. Germline CDR1 reads DFQATT; CDR2 reads SNEGSKA (reference sequence). This CDR3 region has 14 residues. J lost 9 bases, V lost 5 bases, and 6 bases had no gene match. CDR3 nucleotide sequence: TGCAGTGCTCCTAGACTAGCGGGAGGGGGTGAGCAGTTCTTC. It yields the protein CSAPRLAGGGEQFF.

This clonotype was detected many times. This chain uses TRBV6-5 with TRBJ2-2; 8 nucleotides line up with TRBD2. Germline V lookup: CDR1 MNHEY, CDR2 SVGAGI. The CDR3 covers 14 residues. The V gene end was trimmed by 5 bases and the J gene end by 6 bases; junction bases not matched to a gene: 5. The CDR3 region has the DNA TGTGCCAGCAGTCCCGGGAGGGAAGCCGGGGAGCTGTTTTTT. Translation: CASSPGREAGELFF.

V gene TRBV29-1 combines with J gene TRBJ2-3; 7 positions match TRBD1. Germline assignment: CDR1 SQVTM and CDR2 ANQGSEA. The CDR3 is made up of 14 amino acids. V gave up 4 bases and J gave up 2 bases; unmatched junction bases: 6. The chain's CDR3 is CSVARGGFTDTQYF. In DNA form, the CDR3 reads TGCAGCGTTGCTCGAGGGGGCTTCACAGATACGCAGTATTTT.

This clonotype has only a few counts. This chain uses TRBV20-1 with TRBJ2-2; unclear D gene. Germline V gene sequence: CDR1 DFQATT, CDR2 SNEGSKA (reference sequence). The ends were cut back, 1 base at V and 5 bases at J, with 14 bases in the middle. CDR3 length equals 15 residues. This CDR3 is CSARGAGLRTGELFF. CDR3 DNA: TGCAGTGCTAGAGGCGCCGGGTTGAGGACCGGGGAGCTGTTTTTT.

This clonotype was picked up a small number of times. The chain employs TRBV11-1 and TRBJ2-1; D is perhaps TRBD1 or TRBD2 (5 bases each). This CDR3 spans 16 amino acids. Germline V gene lookup returns CDR1 SGHAT and CDR2 FQDESV (reference sequence). V was shortened by 4 bases and J by 5 bases, with 18 bases between the two germline ends. The CDR3 here is CASSSTRDQNNNEQFF. The CDR3 nucleotides read TGTGCCAGCAGCTCCACCCGGGACCAGAACAACAATGAGCAGTTCTTC.

This clonotype was picked up a small number of times. The junction and the germline gene differ at one end; a read error may be behind it. The chain combines TRBV28 with TRBJ1-4; D not resolved. Germline loops: CDR1 MDHEN, CDR2 SYDVKM. The CDR3 covers 11 residues. The CDR3 DNA reads TGTGCCATCAGTGGGAATGAAAAACTGTTTTTT. It encodes CAISGNEKLFF.

The chain recombines TRBV30 with TRBJ2-3; unclear D gene. This CDR3 is 11 amino acids long. The V gene lost 5 bases and the J gene lost 2 bases, with 5 bases spanning the gap. Germline-derived CDR1 and CDR2 are GTSNPN and SVGIG (reference sequence). The CDR3 region is CAWDFTDTQYF. The CDR3 DNA reads as TGTGCCTGGGACTTCACAGATACGCAGTATTTT.

This clonotype was found a few times. This rearrangement joins TRBV6-1 to TRBJ1-2, with 11 bases that match TRBD1. V lost 7 bases to trimming and J lost 4 bases; unmatched junction nucleotides: 5. Per germline, CDR1 MNHNS and CDR2 SASEGT. The CDR3 contains 14 residues. CDR3 sequence reads: CASTSGTGGYGYTF. The CDR3 nucleotides are TGTGCCAGCACATCCGGGACAGGGGGCTATGGCTACACCTTC.

V and J are TRBV7-2 and TRBJ1-2, with unresolved D. V lost 2 bases and J lost 0, with 10 bases in between. CDR1 is SGHTA, CDR2 FQGNSA, per germline. This CDR3 has 15 amino acids. Here the CDR3 DNA reads TGTGCCAGCAGCTTATTCCACAGAACTAACTATGGCTACACCTTC. Translation: CASSLFHRTNYGYTF.

The chain combines TRBV12-3 or TRBV12-4 with TRBJ1-1; weak D call: TRBD1 (5 bases). CDR3 size: 16 residues. Trimming cost V 6 bases and J 0 bases, with 17 bases left between them. The CDR3 protein is CASRGPHRYLNTEAFF. In DNA, the CDR3 is TGTGCCAGCAGAGGCCCCCACAGGTACCTGAACACTGAAGCTTTCTTT.

The chain has TRBV20-1 and TRBJ2-3; D uncertain. The V end lost 2 bases, the J end lost 4 bases, and 13 bases lay between the germline ends. The CDR3 runs to 14 residues. In germline, CDR1 is DFQATT, CDR2 SNEGSKA (reference sequence). The CDR3 DNA reads TGCAGTGCTAGATATCGGGTGGGGTCAGATACGCAGTATTTT. Encoded protein: CSARYRVGSDTQYF.

This clonotype was counted between two and nine times. V and J are TRBV27 and TRBJ2-7; perhaps TRBD2 as D (5 bases). Trimming took 7 bases from V and 5 from J, leaving 15 bases between them. The CDR3 is 13 amino acids. The germline CDR1 and CDR2 sequences are MNHEY and SMNVEV (reference sequence). CDR3 region: CASKIDYSHEQYF. CDR3 in DNA: TGTGCCAGCAAAATCGACTATAGCCACGAGCAGTACTTC.

The gene calls are TRBV23-1 and TRBJ2-1, with 9 bases that match TRBD1. TRBV23-1 is labeled an ORF, and its function is uncertain. J gave up 9 bases and V 3 bases, and 12 bases lay outside the gene matches. This CDR3 is 16 amino acids long. The CDR3 is CASSHSRDRASREQFF. The CDR3 DNA reads TGCGCCAGCAGTCACTCCCGGGACAGGGCTTCTCGTGAGCAGTTCTTC.

The chain is built from TRBV30 and TRBJ2-1, with a possible D match to TRBD2 (6 bases). CDR1 is GTSNPN, CDR2 SVGIG, per germline (reference sequence). Trimming shortened V by 5 bases and J by 0 bases, and 17 bases separated the two germline ends. The CDR3 runs 16 residues. The CDR3 nucleotides read TGTGCCTGGGAAAGGGGCCCGGGAGACTCCTACAATGAGCAGTTCTTC. The encoded protein is CAWERGPGDSYNEQFF. The whole variable domain, remainder taken from reference TRBV30 and TRBJ2-1, is SQTIHQWPATLVQPVGSPLSLECTVEGTSNPNLYWYRQAAGRGLQLLFYSVGIGQISSEVPQNLSASRPQDRQFILSSKKLLLSDSGFYLCAWERGPGDSYNEQFFGPGTRLTVL.

This clonotype was seen a few times. This chain links TRBV24-1 with TRBJ2-5, with 12 bases that match TRBD2. Germline V gene sequence: CDR1 KGHDR, CDR2 SFDVKD. Trimming at V came to 4 bases and at J to 5 bases, leaving 10 bases not matched to a gene. This CDR3 spans 17 amino acids. Written as DNA, the CDR3 is TGTGCCACCAGTGACCCCGCGACTAGCGGGAGTAAGGAGACCCAGTACTTC. Translated, it gives CATSDPATSGSKETQYF.